Presented here are 22 T cell receptor beta chains from one specimen sequenced in a study of blood T cell repertoires in COVID-19. Clones were sequenced by immunoSEQ multiplex PCR, and TCRdb holds only the in-frame ones, with some missing. The table has 150,000 to 200,000 clones, 87% seen once. Specimen: peripheral blood. These receptors all come from a woman in her 70s with COVID-19, enrolled during active disease.

This chain connects TRBV7-6 to TRBJ1-4; possibly TRBD1 for D (5 bases). The germline V gene has CDR1 SGHVS and CDR2 FNYEAQ. CDR3 size: 16 residues. The V end lost 4 bases, the J end lost 5 bases, and 17 bases lay between the germline ends. The CDR3, as DNA: TGTGCCAGCAGCTCATTTCGGGGACTGGGGAATGAAAAACTGTTTTTT. Translated, it gives CASSSFRGLGNEKLFF. The whole variable domain, filled in from reference TRBV7-6 and TRBJ1-4, reads GAGVSQSPRYKVTKRGQDVALRCDPISGHVSLYWYRQALGQGPEFLTYFNYEAQQDKSGLPNDRFSAERPEGSISTLTIQRTEQRDSAMYRCASSSFRGLGNEKLFFGSGTQLSVL.

V and J are TRBV24-1 and TRBJ2-2; 8 positions agree with TRBD2. Per the germline V gene, CDR1 is KGHDR and CDR2 is SFDVKD. V gave up 4 bases and J gave up 1 base; unmatched junction bases: 1. The CDR3 consists of 15 residues. CDR3 protein: CATSESGRNTGELFF. CDR3 bases: TGTGCCACCAGTGAAAGCGGGAGGAACACCGGGGAGCTGTTTTTT.

The chain carries TRBV7-8 and TRBJ2-2, with 10 bases identical to TRBD1. V trimming: 2 bases; J trimming: 6 bases; junction bases outside the gene matches: 9. Germline-derived CDR1 and CDR2 are SGHVS and FQNEAQ. There are 17 residues in the CDR3. The CDR3 protein is CASSLRDPGQGSGELFF. Here the CDR3 DNA reads TGTGCCAGCAGCTTAAGGGATCCGGGACAGGGGTCCGGGGAGCTGTTTTTT.

The chain carries TRBV2 and TRBJ2-7, with TRBD1 as a possible D gene (5 bases). Germline assignment: CDR1 SNHLY and CDR2 FYNNEI. CDR3 length equals 13 residues. The V and J ends lost 3 bases and 7 bases respectively, with 13 bases between them. CDR3 DNA: TGTGCCAGCAGTGACCTGGGCAGGGCAGAGCAGTACTTC. Its protein is CASSDLGRAEQYF.

CDR3: CASSAPDRPYGYTF. CDR3 nucleotides: TGTGCCAGTAGTGCCCCGGACAGACCTTATGGCTACACCTTC. The gene calls are TRBV19 and TRBJ1-2; a weak D match, TRBD1 (6 bases). V was trimmed by 5 bases and J by 5 bases, leaving 15 bases between them. In germline, CDR1 is LNHDA, CDR2 SQIVND (reference sequence). The CDR3 length is 14 residues.

J is TRBJ2-3 and V is TRBV6-5; D may be TRBD1 (7 bases). V lost 4 bases and J lost 3, with 11 bases in between. Per the germline V gene, CDR1 is MNHEY and CDR2 is SVGAGI. The CDR3 runs 14 residues. CDR3 in DNA: TGTGCCAGCAGTTCAGGGGGAGGTACAGATACGCAGTATTTT. Protein: CASSSGGGTDTQYF.

The chain carries TRBV11-3 and TRBJ2-1, with D possibly TRBD2 on 5 matching bases. The V end lost 5 bases, the J end lost 4 bases, and 12 bases lay between the germline ends. Germline assignment: CDR1 SGHNT and CDR2 YENEEA. This CDR3 has 14 residues. In DNA, the CDR3 is TGTGCCAGCAGCCCACGGGGAGAATACAATGAGCAGTTCTTC. Its translation is CASSPRGEYNEQFF.

The chain combines TRBV29-1 with TRBJ2-7; D may be TRBD1 (8 bases). Per germline, CDR1 SQVTM and CDR2 ANQGSEA. CDR3 length: 13 amino acids. The germline V and J ends were trimmed by 6 bases and 5 bases, with 17 bases remaining between them. This CDR3 is CSVGGDRSHEQYF. Written as DNA, the CDR3 is TGCAGCGTGGGGGGGGACAGGTCTCACGAGCAGTACTTC.

The chain carries TRBV5-6 and TRBJ2-2; 9 nucleotides line up with TRBD1. Per the germline V gene, CDR1 is SGHDT and CDR2 is YYEEEE. This CDR3 has 16 residues. The J segment lost 4 bases and the V segment lost 0 bases, leaving 4 bases of the junction unmatched. In nucleotides, the CDR3 is TGTGCCAGCAGCTTGGACAGGGGGCGCGGCACCGGGGAGCTGTTTTTT. Protein: CASSLDRGRGTGELFF.

The chain is built from TRBV13 and TRBJ2-6; D remains unclear. Germline values: CDR1 PRHDT, CDR2 FYEKMQ (reference sequence). Trimming took off 7 bases at V and 0 bases at J, with 13 bases between the two ends. The CDR3 contains 16 residues. The CDR3 here is CASNRGLSSGANVLTF. In DNA, the CDR3 is TGTGCCAGCAATCGTGGTTTGAGCTCTGGGGCCAACGTCCTGACTTTC.

The rearrangement joins TRBV23-1 to TRBJ1-1; the match to TRBD1 covers 7 bases. TRBV23-1 is marked as an open reading frame, function uncertain. This CDR3 region has 17 residues. Trimming removed 4 bases from V and 7 bases from J; junction bases left unmatched: 18. This CDR3 reads CASSPDYRGSFLGEAFF. CDR3 DNA sequence: TGCGCCAGCAGTCCGGATTACAGGGGCTCCTTCTTGGGTGAAGCTTTCTTT.

The chain carries TRBV5-8 and TRBJ1-1, with 7 bases identical to TRBD1. V lost 0 bases to trimming and J lost 4 bases; unmatched junction nucleotides: 6. The germline CDR1 and CDR2 sequences are SGHTS and YDEGEE. The CDR3 totals 15 residues. CDR3 amino acids: CASSLGGGRGTEAFF. The CDR3, as DNA: TGTGCCAGCAGCTTGGGAGGGGGCAGGGGCACTGAAGCTTTCTTT.

The J gene is TRBJ1-3, the V gene TRBV28; 7 bases match TRBD1. Trimming at V came to 6 bases and at J to 0 bases, leaving 8 bases not matched to a gene. Germline V lookup: CDR1 MDHEN, CDR2 SYDVKM. The CDR3 spans 16 residues. CDR3 nucleotides: TGTGCCAGCAGCCCGAGACAGGGACACTCTGGAAACACCATATATTTT. Encoded protein: CASSPRQGHSGNTIYF.

J is TRBJ1-1 and V is TRBV18; no firm D call. The CDR3 is 12 residues long. V shed 4 bases and J shed 7 bases, with 10 bases lying between them. Germline V gene sequence: CDR1 KGHSH, CDR2 LQKENI. The CDR3: CASSLGVDEAFF. In nucleotides, the CDR3 is TGTGCCAGCTCACTGGGCGTCGATGAAGCTTTCTTT.

The chain carries TRBV28 and TRBJ1-2, with 9 positions matching TRBD1. The V segment lost 7 bases and the J segment 6 bases; nucleotides outside the gene matches: 9. CDR1 MDHEN and CDR2 SYDVKM come from the germline V gene. The CDR3 covers 14 residues. CDR3 bases: TGTGCCAGCACCATGACAGGGGGGTTCGATGGCTACACCTTC. It encodes CASTMTGGFDGYTF.

The chain couples TRBV5-4 to TRBJ2-3; D possibly corresponds to TRBD1 (5 bases). Trimming left V 4 bases short and J 8 bases short, with 17 bases between. Germline V gene data show CDR1 as SGHNT and CDR2 as YYREEE (reference sequence). The CDR3 sequence is 14 residues long. In nucleotides, the CDR3 is TGTGCCAGCAGCCTTCAAGGGGCTACCACTACGCAGTATTTT. This translates into CASSLQGATTTQYF.

CDR3 protein: CSVLGLYGYTF. The CDR3 nucleotides read TGCAGTGTACTAGGCCTATATGGCTACACCTTC. The chain carries TRBV20-1 and TRBJ1-2; D gene uncertain. Trimming left V 7 bases short and J 5 bases short, with 11 bases between. The CDR3 is made up of 11 amino acids. Germline CDR1 and CDR2: DFQATT and SNEGSKA (reference sequence).

This chain uses TRBV19 with TRBJ2-4; D not certain. V was cut by 5 bases and J by 0 bases, with 17 bases left in between. The CDR3 runs 17 residues. Germline V gene data show CDR1 as LNHDA and CDR2 as SQIVND (reference sequence). CDR3 DNA sequence: TGTGCCAGTAGTCCCTTAAGTGGAGAGATAGCCAAAAACATTCAGTACTTC. It translates to CASSPLSGEIAKNIQYF.

The genes are TRBV4-1 and TRBJ2-7; D remains ambiguous. Germline V gives CDR1 MGHRA, CDR2 YSYEKL. V lost 1 base and J lost 2, with 12 bases in between. This CDR3 spans 15 amino acids. The CDR3 loop is CASSQVEGSTYEQYF. CDR3 DNA sequence: TGCGCCAGCAGCCAAGTTGAAGGTAGCACCTACGAGCAGTACTTC.

V is TRBV7-9 and J is TRBJ2-2, with 14 bases lining up with TRBD2. Germline V gives CDR1 SEHNR, CDR2 FQNEAQ (reference sequence). The V gene end was trimmed by 4 bases and the J gene end by 5 bases; junction bases not matched to a gene: 6. This CDR3 region has 17 residues. DNA for the CDR3: TGTGCCAGCAGCTCGGGACTAGCGGGAGAACATACCGGGGAGCTGTTTTTT. This sequence encodes CASSSGLAGEHTGELFF. Drawing the rest from reference TRBV7-9 and TRBJ2-2, the complete variable domain is DTGVSQNPRHKITKRGQNVTFRCDPISEHNRLYWYRQTLGQGPEFLTYFQNEAQLEKSRLLSDRFSAERPKGSFSTLEIQRTEQGDSAMYLCASSSGLAGEHTGELFFGEGSRLTVL.

V and J are TRBV3-1 (or the pseudogene TRBV3-2) and TRBJ2-5; no definite D call. Germline values: CDR1 LGHDT, CDR2 YNNKEL (reference sequence). The CDR3 covers 14 residues. Trimming took off 1 base at V and 1 base at J, with 7 bases between the two ends. The CDR3 here is CASSQAVIQETQYF. The CDR3 nucleotides are TGTGCCAGCAGCCAAGCGGTGATCCAAGAGACCCAGTACTTC.

The chain recombines TRBV19 with TRBJ2-4; TRBD2 matches 7 bases. The germline CDR1 and CDR2 sequences are LNHDA and SQIVND (reference sequence). There are 16 residues in the CDR3. V was pared by 5 bases and J by 3 bases, with 10 bases of the junction left unmatched. The CDR3 coding sequence is TGTGCCAGTAGTCTCGGCGGGAGACCAGTCAAAAACATTCAGTACTTC. Amino acid sequence: CASSLGGRPVKNIQYF.